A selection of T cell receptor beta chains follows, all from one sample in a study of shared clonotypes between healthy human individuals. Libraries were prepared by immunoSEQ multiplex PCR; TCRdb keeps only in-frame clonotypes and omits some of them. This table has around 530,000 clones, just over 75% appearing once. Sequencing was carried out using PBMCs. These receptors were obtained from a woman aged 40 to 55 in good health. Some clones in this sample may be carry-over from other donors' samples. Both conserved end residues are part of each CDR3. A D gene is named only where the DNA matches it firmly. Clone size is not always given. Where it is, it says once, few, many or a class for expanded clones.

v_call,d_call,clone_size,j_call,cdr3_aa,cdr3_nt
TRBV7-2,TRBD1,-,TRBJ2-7,CASSLRGQGVYEQYF,TGTGCCAGCAGCCTACGGGGACAGGGAGTTTACGAGCAGTACTTC
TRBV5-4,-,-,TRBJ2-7,CASSSGREQYF,TGTGCCAGCAGCTCGGGACGCGAGCAGTACTTC
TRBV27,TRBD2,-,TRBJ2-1,CASNPSGLYNEQFF,TGTGCCAGCAACCCTAGCGGGTTATACAATGAGCAGTTCTTC
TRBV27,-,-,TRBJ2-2,CASSLRANSNTGELFF,TGTGCCAGCAGTTTAAGGGCAAACTCGAACACCGGGGAGCTGTTTTTT
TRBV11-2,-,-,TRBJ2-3,CASSLDLLGSDTQYF,TGTGCCAGCAGCTTAGACCTTCTAGGTTCAGATACGCAGTATTTT
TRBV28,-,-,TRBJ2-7,CASSLTVYEQYF,TGTGCCAGCAGTTTAACAGTATACGAGCAGTACTTC
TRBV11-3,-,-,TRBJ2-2,CASSVTTGELFF,TGTGCCAGCAGCGTTACTACCGGGGAGCTGTTTTTT
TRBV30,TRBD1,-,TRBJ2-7,CAFTSGTGGFYEQYF,TGTGCCTTCACCTCCGGGACAGGGGGTTTCTACGAGCAGTACTTC
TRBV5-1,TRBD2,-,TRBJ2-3,CASSLSLAGADTQYF,TGCGCCAGCAGCTTGTCGCTAGCGGGAGCCGATACGCAGTATTTT
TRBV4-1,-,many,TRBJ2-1,CASSQGWLWAPQKEQFF,TGCGCCAGCAGCCAAGGGTGGTTATGGGCCCCGCAAAAGGAGCAGTTCTTC
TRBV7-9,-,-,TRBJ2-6,CASSLVSSGANVLTF,TGTGCCAGCAGCTTAGTGAGCTCTGGGGCCAACGTCCTGACTTTC
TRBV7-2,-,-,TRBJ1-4,CASSPGGRREKLFF,TGTGCCAGCAGCCCGGGGGGGCGGAGGGAAAAACTGTTTTTT
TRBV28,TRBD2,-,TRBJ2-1,CASSLLTSGRGDEQFF,TGTGCCAGCAGTCTCCTGACTAGCGGGAGGGGGGATGAGCAGTTCTTC
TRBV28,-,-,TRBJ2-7,CASSSPTTYEQYF,TGTGCCAGCAGTTCCCCCACAACCTACGAGCAGTACTTC
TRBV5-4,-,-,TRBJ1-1,CASSFRLGIPEAFF,TGTGCCAGCAGCTTCCGGTTGGGGATCCCTGAAGCTTTCTTT
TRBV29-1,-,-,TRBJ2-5,CSAFQAGTQYF,TGCAGCGCCTTCCAGGCGGGGACCCAGTACTTC
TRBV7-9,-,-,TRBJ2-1,CASSRAWDAYNEQFF,TGTGCCAGCAGCCGGGCTTGGGACGCCTACAATGAGCAGTTCTTC
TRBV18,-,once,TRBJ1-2,CASSQQVNYGYTF,TGTGCCAGCTCACAACAGGTTAACTATGGCTACACCTTC
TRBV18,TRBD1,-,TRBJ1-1,CASSPPRTGADNTEAFF,TGTGCCAGCTCCCCACCCAGGACAGGGGCCGACAACACTGAAGCTTTCTTT
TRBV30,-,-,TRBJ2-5,CAWSHRGQETQYF,TGTGCCTGGAGTCACCGGGGCCAAGAGACCCAGTACTTC
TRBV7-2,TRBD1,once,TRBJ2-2,CASSRTGNTGELFF,TGTGCCAGCAGCCGGACAGGGAACACCGGGGAGCTGTTTTTT
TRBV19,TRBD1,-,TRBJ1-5,CASTKGQRSNQPQHF,TGTGCCAGTACCAAGGGACAGAGAAGCAATCAGCCCCAGCATTTT
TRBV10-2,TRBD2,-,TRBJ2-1,CASSRTSGSSSYNEQFF,TGCGCCAGCAGTAGGACTAGCGGGAGTAGTTCCTACAATGAGCAGTTCTTC
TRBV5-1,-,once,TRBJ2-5,CASSLTDQETQYF,TGCGCCAGCAGCTTGACGGACCAAGAGACCCAGTACTTC
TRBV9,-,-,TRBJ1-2,CASSARTDAYGYTF,TGTGCCAGCAGCGCAAGGACAGACGCCTATGGCTACACCTTC
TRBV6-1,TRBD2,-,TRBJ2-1,CASSRTRGNEQFF,TGTGCCAGCAGCCGGACTAGGGGCAATGAGCAGTTCTTC
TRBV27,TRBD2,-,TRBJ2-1,CASRSGRAGNEQFF,TGTGCCAGCAGGTCCGGGAGGGCGGGGAATGAGCAGTTCTTC
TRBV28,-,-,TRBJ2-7,CASSLGGGASYEQYF,TGTGCCAGCAGTTTAGGAGGGGGCGCCTCCTACGAGCAGTACTTC
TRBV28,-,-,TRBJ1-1,CASRTPGLNTEAFF,TGTGCCAGCAGGACACCAGGCCTGAACACTGAAGCTTTCTTT
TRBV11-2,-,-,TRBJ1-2,CASSLVFGPEGYTF,TGTGCCAGCAGCTTAGTATTCGGACCTGAGGGCTACACCTTC
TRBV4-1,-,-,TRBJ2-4,CASSQEEGYIQYF,TGCGCCAGCAGCCAAGAGGAAGGGTACATTCAGTACTTC
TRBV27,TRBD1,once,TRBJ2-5,CASSTGRDRGQETQYF,TGTGCCAGCAGTACCGGACGGGACAGGGGTCAAGAGACCCAGTACTTC